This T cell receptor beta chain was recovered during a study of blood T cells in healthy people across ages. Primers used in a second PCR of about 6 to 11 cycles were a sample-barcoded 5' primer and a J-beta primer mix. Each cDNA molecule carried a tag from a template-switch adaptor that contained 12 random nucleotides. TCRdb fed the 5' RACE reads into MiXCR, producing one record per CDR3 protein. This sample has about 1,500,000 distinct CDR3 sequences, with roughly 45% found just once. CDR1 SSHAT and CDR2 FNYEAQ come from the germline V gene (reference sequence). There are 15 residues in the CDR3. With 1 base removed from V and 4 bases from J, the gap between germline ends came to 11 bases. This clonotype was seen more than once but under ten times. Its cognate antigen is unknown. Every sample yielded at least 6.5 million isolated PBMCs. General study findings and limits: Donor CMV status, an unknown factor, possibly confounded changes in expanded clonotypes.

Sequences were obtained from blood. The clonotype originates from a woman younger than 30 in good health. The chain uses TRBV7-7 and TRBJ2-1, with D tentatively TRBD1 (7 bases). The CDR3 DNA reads TGTGCCAGCAGCTTAGAGCCAGGGGGGTACAATGAGCAGTTCTTC. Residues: CASSLEPGGYNEQFF.